The entry that follows covers one T cell receptor beta chain sequence. This clone has only one observation. This clone's antigen is unknown. No base quality information exists; no much larger clone differs at one position. This sample also contains other DNA sequences that code for the same CDR3. The data are from a study of shared clonotypes between healthy human individuals (dated by TCRdb to about 2020). In terms of the full investigation: A few men and a couple of women, aged 18 to 49 years, made up the cohort. To increase sequencing depth and limit assay-specific biases, different laboratories used diverse techniques to prepare libraries and sequence TCR repertoires. The study deeply sequenced blood TCR repertoires of five healthy adults to estimate repertoire size and the extent of clonotype sharing between individuals. Leukapheresis yielded between about 0.9 and 10 billion PBMCs per donor. For each donor, three plates each were used for CD4 naive and CD4 memory, two plates were used for CD8 naive, and one plate was used for CD8 memory.

Here is what the overall study found, with its caveats: Even with the large sequencing depth, rarefaction of the sorted-subset datasets indicated that sequencing was incomplete. The small number of donors limited the genetic and exposure-history diversity represented. Based on pairwise subsampling, the degree of clonotype sharing among donors was expected to be affected by sequencing depth. Sampling was restricted to blood, and TCR repertoires in tissue are likely to differ from TCR repertoires in blood. Estimated clonotype richness was generally larger for naive than for memory subsets. Roughly 5% of naive CD4, 3.5% of naive CD8, about 2.4% of memory CD4, and less than 0.45% of memory CD8 clonotypes were shared across a few donors. Compared with non-shared clonotypes, clonotypes shared by all four sorted-subset donors had higher generation probabilities.

TCR CDR3 regions were amplified from genomic DNA by multiplex PCR using the deep immunoSEQ assay. For each cell subset, the extracted genomic DNA was distributed evenly across all wells of several immunoSEQ 96-well plates, and each plate served as one replicate. For sorted subsets, 200 ng of genomic DNA, equivalent to 25,000 to 30,000 T cell genomes, went into each replicate PCR. The purified libraries were quantified using a Qubit 3.0 fluorometer, sized with a Bioanalyzer 2100, and then quantified again using the KAPA Library Quantification kit. Every immunoSEQ 96-well plate was sequenced on a dedicated single-read 150-cycle Illumina NextSeq 550 flow cell. Regarding the original processing steps: The immunoSEQ output contained only junctional sequences without quality scores, so filtering could not match that applied to full-length reads. To assign V/J genes and CDR3, sequences were annotated using PyIR, a Python wrapper for IgBLAST v1.9, with IMGT germline references. Reads were removed for weak V/J assignments (E-value above 1e-6), missing CDR3, stop codons, out-of-frame junctions, or ambiguous translated residues. V3J clonotypes were defined by identical inferred V gene, J gene, and CDR3 amino acid sequence. To compute the percentage overlap between repertoires, the number of shared unique clonotypes was divided by the size of the smaller repertoire. Richness of each repertoire was evaluated using RTK rarefaction, the Chao1 estimator, and Recon v2.1 estimates of unobserved clonotypes. Generation probabilities were computed with OLGA for all TCRbeta clonotypes obtained by the gDNA method from several donors. TCRdb re-hosts the immuneACCESS table, in-frame sequences only. Its copies lack some clones; in the studies checked, an unresolved V gene accounts for under half of them, and the cause for the rest is not known. V, J and clone size reflect that table, while D and trimming were determined from the DNA. Across this sample there are under 2,000,000 clones, with roughly 95% seen only once. 0.95% to 1.5% of the sample goes to the ten largest clones.

For the CD8 naive samples, CD45RO-negative cells were positively selected for CCR7, yielding a CD45RA+CCR7+ population from which TemRA cells were excluded. The donors were healthy, HIV-negative adults who had no recently reported acute infections or vaccinations. Every donor was a Caucasian adult residing in Nashville, Tennessee, USA. Blood was obtained by leukapheresis, after which PBMCs were separated by Ficoll-Histopaque density gradient centrifugation and cryopreserved in liquid nitrogen vapor phase. Purity and quantity of every magnetically sorted T cell population were checked by analytical flow cytometry. Each sorted fraction had its genomic DNA isolated and then quantified by UV absorbance on a Nanodrop 2000c. The germline V gene encodes CDR1 SGDLS and CDR2 YYNGEE. Inclusive of the bounding cysteine and phenylalanine, the CDR3 is 14 residues long. The CDR3 DNA has 42 bases and is translated from base 1. V trim: 4 bases; J trim: 4 bases; unmatched bases: 8.

Sequenced input: naive CD8+ T cells sorted from blood. Taken with the paper, the label for cell subset or site translates to: CD45RA+CCR7+. The V and J genes are TRBV9 and TRBJ2-7; 7 middle bases align to TRBD1. This TCR derives from a man younger than 35 in good health. The CDR3 protein is CASSSGTVPYEQYF. The DNA reads as follows: TGTGCCAGCAGCTCCGGGACAGTTCCGTACGAGCAGTACTTC.